This T cell receptor (beta chain) came from a study of blood T cell repertoires in COVID-19 (dated by TCRdb to 2020 to 2022). Regarding the complete study: Samples from collaborators originated in the United States, Italy and Spain and spanned both the acute and convalescent phases of COVID-19. The prospective study material was composed of cDNA or gDNA derived from T cells, B-cell-depleted T cells, or PBMCs. Deeply sampled blood TCRbeta repertoires from subjects exposed to, actively infected with, or recovered from COVID-19 were included in the dataset. The repertoires were released in a freely available public database intended as a resource for research on the immune response to SARS-CoV-2. The samples were drawn from two sources: the first 160 participants of the ongoing ImmuneRACE study, and 1,254 subjects contributed by 6 global collaborators. Nearly every sample came with metadata listing a de-identified subject ID, COVID-19 status, age in years and sex. HLA class I and class II types, where available, came from metadata supplied by the sample provider rather than from assay-based typing.

This clone has a single count. What this receptor recognizes is not known. The record has no base qualities; no much larger clone is one base away. TCRbeta CDR3 regions were amplified from genomic DNA by means of the immunoSEQ Assay, a bias-controlled multiplex PCR. The original pipeline was this. Within the assay, amplification of reference gene primers was used to estimate how many nucleated cells each sample contained. Sequence reads were collapsed and filtered to measure the absolute abundance of every unique TCRbeta CDR3 rearrangement. For each sample, productive Simpson clonality was calculated by taking the square root of Simpson's diversity index across productive rearrangements. TCRdb limited this immuneACCESS table to in-frame rearrangements with V and J called. A share of clones is missing; checked studies link under half to unresolved V genes, and the rest is unexplained. D and trimming were read from the DNA, whereas the V and J calls and clone size are those reported in that table. A total of 250,000 or so clones appear in this sample, about nine tenths of them only once. The ten largest clones take up over 8% of the sample.

The collaborating institutions used their own protocols to collect whole blood in K2EDTA tubes. For TCRbeta analysis, collaborator samples were shipped as frozen whole blood, as isolated PBMCs, or as DNA extracted from either sample type. What the work shows at the level of the full study, not this receptor alone: Clinical and demographic metadata were provided uncurated, with the amount varying by source and participant.

The source material was peripheral blood. The sequence was obtained from a man aged 35-49 years with active or convalescent COVID-19.

For the CDR3, the sequence is CASRNREEKLFF. The sequenced DNA: TGTGCCAGCAGAAACAGGGAAGAAAAACTGTTTTTT. The rearrangement joined TRBV3-1 (or the pseudogene TRBV3-2) to TRBJ1-4; TRBD1 might be the D gene, on 6 matching bases. As encoded in the germline V gene (reference sequence), CDR1 is LGHDT while CDR2 is YNNKEL. Trimming takes 6 bases from V and 8 bases from J, and the germline ends sit 10 bases apart. Inclusive of the bounding cysteine and phenylalanine, the CDR3 is 12 residues long. Only CDR3 DNA remains: 36 bases, in frame from the first base.